This T cell receptor beta chain is from a study of blood T cell repertoires in COVID-19. Looking at the study overall: The United States, Italy and Spain provided the acute and convalescent COVID-19 samples. Nucleic acid was either cDNA or gDNA, and it came from T cells, B-cell-depleted T cells, or PBMCs.

In the source study's methods: Amplification of reference gene primers was used by the study to estimate nucleated cell counts. The method was immunoSEQ multiplex PCR; TCRdb's version includes in-frame clones alone and lacks a portion of them. V, J and clone size are those of that table, while D and trimming were read from the DNA. Among around 100,000 clones listed, about 90% were seen once. Trimming cost V 1 base and J 2 bases, with 7 bases left between them. Germline V gene data show CDR1 as SGHDT and CDR2 as YYEEEE. The CDR3 extends over 13 amino acids. Regarding this clone: The identical CDR3 is also encoded by other nucleotide sequences in the sample.

The source material was peripheral blood. The chain joins TRBV5-6 to TRBJ2-7; TRBD2 is a possible D gene (5 bases). The sequence was collected from a man aged 45-65 years with acute or convalescent COVID-19. The CDR3 protein is CASSLTGTYEQYF. DNA for the CDR3: TGTGCCAGCAGCTTGACGGGGACCTACGAGCAGTACTTC.